The source of this T cell receptor beta chain is a study of cytomegalovirus exposure and HLA in healthy donors. The study ran its PCR with 60 Vbeta and 13 Jbeta primers. TCRdb's copy holds only in-frame clones and misses some; the assay was immunoSEQ multiplex PCR. The data contain around 120,000 clones, around 80% of them singletons. Germline trimming cut 4 bases from V and 4 bases from J; bases unmatched to any gene: 4. Germline assignment: CDR1 LNHDA and CDR2 SQIVND (reference sequence). This CDR3 has 14 amino acids. The sequence came from a female donor in good health and CMV-seropositive. The rearrangement uses TRBV19 and TRBJ1-5; 7 nucleotides agree with TRBD1. The sequencing sample was made of PBMCs. In DNA, the CDR3 is TGTGCCAGTAGTACAATACAGGGGAATCAGCCCCAGCATTTT. This translates into CASSTIQGNQPQHF.